This entry features one T cell receptor (beta chain) sequence. What it binds is unknown. The length of the CDR3 is 13 residues. V lost 1 base to trimming and J lost 4 bases, with 8 bases between them. Germline-derived CDR1 and CDR2 are SGHTA and FQGNSA. The primer mix had 60 Vbeta and 13 Jbeta primers. Some clones are missing from TCRdb's copy, which holds only in-frame ones; the method was immunoSEQ multiplex PCR. The sample totals around 140,000 clones. These data belong to a study of cytomegalovirus exposure and HLA in healthy donors. Study details: In a previous analysis, around 120 million unique TCR beta sequences were found from some 200 million T cells. Points from the study as a whole: Analyzed later, most CMV-associated TCR beta chains appeared HLA-restricted. Highly shared variants forming one cluster were likely a sequencing artifact. After further analysis at a later stage, 16,951 TCR beta sequences were associated with HLA alleles at 0.05 false discovery rate.

The source material was PBMCs. The chain is built from TRBV7-2 and TRBJ2-7; possibly TRBD2 for D (6 bases). This clonotype was obtained from a man aged 18 to 35 in good health and CMV-seronegative. The CDR3 loop is CASSLGGTYEQYF. The CDR3 DNA reads TGTGCCAGCAGCTTAGGCGGGACTTACGAGCAGTACTTC. The complete variable domain, with remaining parts taken from reference TRBV7-2 and TRBJ2-7, reads GAGVSQSPSNKVTEKGKDVELRCDPISGHTALYWYRQSLGQGLEFLIYFQGNSAPDKSGLPSDRFSAERTGGSVSTLTIQRTQQEDSAVYLCASSLGGTYEQYFGPGTRLTVT.